The 21 T cell receptor beta chains listed next were all sequenced from one sample in a study of T cell repertoires in cytomegalovirus infection (dated by TCRdb to between 2018 and 2021). Instrument on record: Illumina HiSeq 1500. TCRdb trimmed the raw reads at Q25, called clones with MiXCR and kept productive beta chains. Rows are unified per CDR3 protein, each entry keeping the most common DNA and genes. This sample has almost 550,000 distinct CDR3 sequences in its table, and approximately 15% of those were observed once. 24% of the sample lies in the top ten. The source material was CD8+ T cells from PBMCs. The receptors were gathered from a human donor in good health (CMV status not recorded). Some clones in this sample may be carry-over from other donors' samples.

This clonotype was found many times. The rearrangement uses TRBV10-3 and TRBJ2-1; 10 positions match TRBD1. With V trimmed by 6 bases and J by 4 bases, 3 bases remained unmatched. This CDR3 is 14 amino acids long. Germline loops: CDR1 ENHRY, CDR2 SYGVKD. The CDR3 coding sequence is TGTGCCATCAGGCCGGGACAGGGGTACAATGAGCAGTTCTTC. The encoded protein is CAIRPGQGYNEQFF.

The V and J genes are TRBV12-3 or TRBV12-4 and TRBJ2-7; 7 bases are shared with TRBD2. The CDR3 spans 13 residues. The junction had 15 bases not matched to a gene; V was cut back by 7 bases and J by 12 bases. The CDR3 DNA follows: TGTGCCAGCACTTTGGGAGGGGCCCAAAAGTGGTACTTC. Its protein is CASTLGGAQKWYF.

This clonotype was detected only a few times. The rearrangement uses TRBV28 and TRBJ2-2; 7 bases are shared with TRBD1. Germline loops: CDR1 MDHEN, CDR2 SYDVKM. CDR3 length: 16 residues. J was trimmed by 3 bases and V by 9 bases; bases with no gene match: 13. As DNA, the CDR3 is TGTGCCAGTCATTTTACGGGACAGCTTTACACCGGGGAGCTGTTTTTT. It encodes CASHFTGQLYTGELFF.

In its sample, this clonotype was seen many times. The rearrangement uses TRBV7-8 and TRBJ1-5; D is possibly TRBD1 (5 bases). V dropped 1 base and J dropped 7 bases, with 20 bases sitting between them. The CDR3 has 17 amino acids. Germline CDR1 SGHVS, CDR2 FQNEAQ. CDR3 sequence: CASSLDAGGWFKQPQHF. CDR3 nucleotides: TGTGCCAGCAGCTTAGATGCTGGGGGGTGGTTCAAACAGCCCCAGCATTTT.

This chain uses TRBV30 with TRBJ1-6; D is ambiguous. The CDR3 is 14 residues long. Between the trimmed V and J ends, which lost 1 base and 8 bases, there was a span of 12 bases. Per germline, CDR1 GTSNPN and CDR2 SVGIG (reference sequence). Written as DNA, the CDR3 is TGTGCCTGGAGTGAGGTGAAGTTGGATTCACCCCTCCACTTT. It translates to CAWSEVKLDSPLHF.

CDR3 DNA: TGCGCCAGCAGCTTGGCCGGAGCCTTCTCCTACGAGCAGTACTTC. It specifies CASSLAGAFSYEQYF. The chain joins TRBV5-1 to TRBJ2-7; D uncertain. This CDR3 region has 15 residues. V was clipped by 0 bases and J by 0 bases, with 10 bases between them. Germline values: CDR1 SGHRS, CDR2 YFSETQ.

This clonotype was picked up many times. The rearrangement uses TRBV12-3 or TRBV12-4 and TRBJ1-2; 9 bases are shared with TRBD1. The CDR3 contains 15 residues. J was trimmed by 6 bases and V by 5 bases; bases with no gene match: 10. CDR3 sequence reads: CASSTSGTGRNGYTF. DNA for the CDR3: TGTGCCAGCAGTACCTCCGGGACAGGGCGTAATGGCTACACCTTC.

This clonotype was observed a handful of times. This chain links TRBV13 with TRBJ2-1; TRBD2 agrees at 14 bases. Germline V gene data show CDR1 as PRHDT and CDR2 as FYEKMQ (reference sequence). V trimming: 4 bases; J trimming: 2 bases; junction bases outside the gene matches: 7. The CDR3 is 18 amino acids. The CDR3 region has the DNA TGTGCCAGCAGCTCCCCCGGGACTAGCGGGGGTCCCTACAATGAGCAGTTCTTC. This encodes CASSSPGTSGGPYNEQFF.

This clonotype was detected a few times. This rearrangement joins TRBV20-1 to TRBJ2-4, with 8 bases matching TRBD1. CDR1 is DFQATT and CDR2 is SNEGSKA in the germline V gene (reference sequence). V trimming: 5 bases; J trimming: 5 bases; junction bases outside the gene matches: 5. CDR3 length: 13 amino acids. The CDR3 sequence: CSADEGQENIQYF. The CDR3 DNA is TGCAGTGCTGACGAGGGACAGGAAAACATTCAGTACTTC.

This clonotype was observed at least ten times. V gene TRBV12-3 or TRBV12-4 combines with J gene TRBJ1-1; TRBD1 matches at 7 bases. Trimming cost V 6 bases and J 5 bases; bases outside gene matches: 6. This CDR3 has 13 residues. DNA for the CDR3: TGTGCCAGCAGCCCTAAGACAGGGACTGAAGCTTTCTTT. Amino acid sequence: CASSPKTGTEAFF.

Ten or more counts support this clonotype. The chain combines TRBV27 with TRBJ2-3, with TRBD2 matching 8 bases. The J segment lost 0 bases and the V segment lost 0 bases, leaving 5 bases of the junction unmatched. Germline CDR1 is MNHEY and CDR2 is SMNVEV (reference sequence). This CDR3 contains 17 residues. DNA of the CDR3: TGTGCCAGCAGTTTATCGGCTAGCGGGTTTAGCACAGATACGCAGTATTTT. This sequence encodes CASSLSASGFSTDTQYF.

This clonotype was seen many times. J is TRBJ2-5 and V is TRBV11-2; the match to TRBD1 covers 9 bases. Germline trimming cut 4 bases from V and 3 bases from J; bases unmatched to any gene: 6. CDR1 is SGHAT and CDR2 is FQNNGV in the germline V gene. The CDR3 length is 15 residues. CDR3 sequence reads: CASSYTGGAEETQYF. The CDR3, as DNA: TGTGCCAGCAGCTATACAGGGGGCGCGGAAGAGACCCAGTACTTC.

This clonotype was observed a handful of times. The chain has TRBV6-2 or TRBV6-3 and TRBJ2-3; D possibly corresponds to TRBD2 (6 bases). The CDR3 spans 17 residues. Trimming took 2 bases from V and 2 from J, leaving 17 bases between them. Per the germline V gene, CDR1 is MNHEY and CDR2 is SVGEGT. The CDR3 sequence is CASSYRELATLTDTQYF. In nucleotides, the CDR3 is TGTGCCAGCAGTTACCGCGAACTAGCCACCCTCACAGATACGCAGTATTTT.

The chain combines TRBV6-2 or TRBV6-3 with TRBJ2-1; D is possibly TRBD2 (5 bases). The CDR3 is 14 amino acids. The germline V gene encodes CDR1 MNHEY and CDR2 SVGEGT. The V gene lost 6 bases and the J gene lost 0 bases, with 9 bases spanning the gap. CDR3 region: CASSEGFSYNEQFF. The CDR3 nucleotides are TGTGCCAGCAGCGAGGGTTTCTCCTACAATGAGCAGTTCTTC.

This chain connects TRBV12-3 or TRBV12-4 to TRBJ2-3; 9 nucleotides agree with TRBD2. This CDR3 spans 17 amino acids. V lost 6 bases and J lost 4; bases outside the gene matches: 14. The CDR3: CASSPRLADPRADTQYF. The CDR3 nucleotides are TGTGCCAGCAGCCCTCGACTAGCGGACCCGAGGGCAGATACGCAGTATTTT.

This clonotype was recorded a few times. The chain combines TRBV6-2 or TRBV6-3 with TRBJ2-1; D unclear. V lost 6 bases to trimming and J lost 4 bases, with 19 bases between them. Germline V CDR1 and CDR2: MNHEY, SVGEGT. The CDR3 is 16 amino acids. CDR3 loop: CASRSKAKLPYNEQFF. For the CDR3, the DNA is TGTGCCAGCAGGTCTAAGGCAAAGCTGCCTTACAATGAGCAGTTCTTC.

Ten or more counts support this clonotype. The chain recombines TRBV6-2 or TRBV6-3 with TRBJ1-1; 7 bases align to TRBD1. CDR3 length: 13 amino acids. The trim removed 5 bases at V and 6 bases at J, leaving 6 bases unmatched. CDR1 is MNHEY and CDR2 is SVGEGT in the germline V gene. DNA of the CDR3: TGTGCCAGCAGTCCCGGGACAGACCCTGAAGCTTTCTTT. It codes for CASSPGTDPEAFF.

J is TRBJ2-5 and V is TRBV5-1, with D unresolved. The CDR3 contains 15 residues. CDR1 and CDR2 from the germline V gene are SGHRS and YFSETQ. Trimming removed 0 bases from V and 4 bases from J, with 13 bases in between. CDR3 amino acids: CASSLEGSSGETQYF. The DNA of the CDR3 is TGCGCCAGCAGCTTGGAGGGAAGCTCGGGAGAGACCCAGTACTTC. Variable domain in full (rest from reference TRBV5-1 and TRBJ2-5): KAGVTQTPRYLIKTRGQQVTLSCSPISGHRSVSWYQQTPGQGLQFLFEYFSETQRNKGNFPGRFSGRQFSNSRSEMNVSTLELGDSALYLCASSLEGSSGETQYFGPGTRLLVL.

This clonotype has just a few counts. The chain employs TRBV5-4 and TRBJ2-5; tentatively, D is TRBD2 (7 bases). The V gene lost 6 bases and the J gene lost 5 bases, with 17 bases spanning the gap. CDR1 SGHNT and CDR2 YYREEE come from the germline V gene (reference sequence). CDR3 size: 14 residues. The CDR3 loop is CASNREGGLETQYF. CDR3 coding DNA: TGTGCCAGCAATAGGGAGGGGGGGCTCGAGACCCAGTACTTC.

CDR3 DNA sequence: TGTGCCACCAGCAGAGATCTCGACAGGCGCTACAATGAGCAGTTCTTC. This translates into CATSRDLDRRYNEQFF. This chain connects TRBV15 to TRBJ2-1; weak D call: TRBD1 (6 bases). Germline V lookup: CDR1 LNHNV, CDR2 YYDKDF (reference sequence). V lost 0 bases and J 3 bases, leaving 12 bases between the germline ends. The CDR3 is 16 residues long.

The gene calls are TRBV7-9 and TRBJ2-3; D is uncertain. Germline V gene data show CDR1 as SEHNR and CDR2 as FQNEAQ (reference sequence). This CDR3 region has 13 residues. CDR3 amino acids: CLARPYGTDTQYF. The DNA of the CDR3 is TGTCTGGCGCGGCCATATGGGACAGATACGCAGTATTTT.